The 17 T cell receptor beta chains listed next were all sequenced from one sample in a study of T cells after yellow fever vaccination. From the 5' RACE reads, TCRdb called clonotypes with MiXCR, one entry per CDR3 protein. The repertoire holds 450,000 to 550,000 distinct CDR3 sequences, with around a fifth as singletons. The specimen was PBMCs, collected less than 25 days after the first yellow fever vaccination. These receptors were taken from a man aged 18 to 29 who received the YFV17D yellow fever vaccine.

This clonotype turned up a few times. In DNA, the CDR3 is TGTGCCAGCAGTTCCGGACCCTACGGGGCCACTGAAGCTTTCTTT. Translating gives CASSSGPYGATEAFF. This chain links TRBV12-3 or TRBV12-4 with TRBJ1-1; the D gene is possibly TRBD1 (5 bases). Trimming took off 4 bases at V and 4 bases at J, with 16 bases between the two ends. CDR3 length: 15 residues.

In its sample, this clonotype was seen once. The chain employs TRBV6-5 and TRBJ2-7, with 7 nucleotides matching TRBD1. The CDR3 sequence is 13 residues long. Trimming took 2 bases from V and 10 from J; bases not matched to a gene: 8. CDR1 MNHEY and CDR2 SVGAGI come from the germline V gene. The DNA of the CDR3 is TGTGCCAGCAGTTACGGTCTAGGGGACAGCCAGTACTTC. It codes for CASSYGLGDSQYF.

This clonotype showed up many times. The V call is TRBV6-1, the J call TRBJ2-7; the D gene is possibly TRBD1 (6 bases). The CDR3 length is 15 residues. CDR1 is MNHNS and CDR2 is SASEGT in the germline V gene. Deletions cut 0 bases from V and 2 bases from J, with 11 bases between. The CDR3 is CASSEATGIAYEQYF. The CDR3 bases are TGTGCCAGCAGTGAAGCCACAGGGATTGCCTACGAGCAGTACTTC.

In its sample, this clonotype was seen many times. V is TRBV7-6 and J is TRBJ2-3; D not resolved. CDR1 is SGHVS and CDR2 is FNYEAQ in the germline V gene. CDR3 length: 13 amino acids. Trimming left V 1 base short and J 5 bases short, with 7 bases between. CDR3 nucleotide sequence: TGTGCCAGCAGCTTAGGATCGGAAGATACGCAGTATTTT. Amino acids: CASSLGSEDTQYF.

This clonotype was recorded at least ten times. The chain links TRBV20-1 to TRBJ1-1, with D possibly matching TRBD1 (6 bases). CDR3 length: 14 residues. With 6 bases removed from V and 3 bases from J, the gap between germline ends came to 17 bases. Per the germline V gene, CDR1 is DFQATT and CDR2 is SNEGSKA (reference sequence). The CDR3 sequence is CSARMGHRDTEAFF. The CDR3 DNA sequence: TGCAGTGCGCGAATGGGGCACAGGGACACTGAAGCTTTCTTT.

This clonotype was recorded a few times. Written as DNA, the CDR3 is TGTGCCAGCAGCCTGACAGGGAAAGATAATGGCTACACCTTC. Protein product: CASSLTGKDNGYTF. This chain uses TRBV7-2 with TRBJ1-2; 7 nucleotides agree with TRBD1. Germline V CDR1 and CDR2: SGHTA, FQGNSA. The length of the CDR3 is 14 residues. V trimming: 5 bases; J trimming: 6 bases; junction bases outside the gene matches: 9.

CDR3 bases: TGTGCCAGTGTAGAAAGGCTAGCGGGGGAGCAGTTCTTC. It translates to CASVERLAGEQFF. J is TRBJ2-1 and V is TRBV28; 9 nucleotides match TRBD2. V was pared by 9 bases and J by 10 bases, with 10 bases of the junction left unmatched. Germline V lookup: CDR1 MDHEN, CDR2 SYDVKM. CDR3 length: 13 residues.

This clonotype has a count of ten or more. V is TRBV3-1 and J is TRBJ2-7; D remains unclear. V lost 0 bases and J 6 bases, leaving 9 bases between the germline ends. The CDR3 contains 13 residues. Germline CDR1 LGHDT, CDR2 YNNKEL (reference sequence). The DNA of the CDR3 is TGTGCCAGCAGCCAAGAACTGTTGTTCGAGCAGTACTTC. Translation gives CASSQELLFEQYF.

This chain joins TRBV4-2 and TRBJ1-5; D remains unclear. With 4 bases removed from V and 7 bases from J, the gap between germline ends came to 11 bases. This CDR3 contains 13 residues. The germline V gene encodes CDR1 LGHNA and CDR2 YNFKEQ. In DNA form, the CDR3 reads TGTGCCAGCAGCCGCACTAGCGTGCAGCCCCAGCATTTT. Translation gives CASSRTSVQPQHF.

This clonotype was counted many times. Germline and junction disagree at one end, which may indicate a read error. The chain recombines TRBV5-4 with TRBJ2-1, with 10 nucleotides matching TRBD2. Per the germline V gene, CDR1 is SGHNT and CDR2 is YYREEE (reference sequence). The CDR3 runs 14 residues. CDR3 in amino acids: CASSLGVASGGVVF. In DNA, the CDR3 is TGTGCCAGCAGCTTGGGGGTTGCGAGCGGGGGGGTGGTCTTC.

The genes are TRBV11-2 and TRBJ2-5, with TRBD2 matching over 7 bases. The CDR3 runs 15 residues. Trimming took 2 bases from V and 4 from J; bases not matched to a gene: 7. Germline CDR1 is SGHAT and CDR2 is FQNNGV. The CDR3 nucleotides read TGTGCCAGCAGCTTATGGGGAGGGCCCCGAGAGACCCAGTACTTC. This sequence encodes CASSLWGGPRETQYF. Full variable domain (remainder filled in from reference TRBV11-2 and TRBJ2-5): EAGVAQSPRYKIIEKRQSVAFWCNPISGHATLYWYQQILGQGPKLLIQFQNNGVVDDSQLPKDRFSAERLKGVDSTLKIQPAKLEDSAVYLCASSLWGGPRETQYFGPGTRLLVL.

This clonotype showed up just a few times. CDR3 sequence (DNA): TGCGCCAGCAGCCCAGTAGCGGACCAAGAGACCCAGTACTTC. Its translation is CASSPVADQETQYF. The chain employs TRBV5-1 and TRBJ2-5; D is possibly TRBD2 (6 bases). The CDR3 is 14 amino acids. Per the germline V gene, CDR1 is SGHRS and CDR2 is YFSETQ. V dropped 4 bases and J dropped 0 bases, with 10 bases sitting between them.

V is TRBV20-1 and J is TRBJ1-1, with TRBD1 matching over 7 bases. This CDR3 contains 14 residues. The V segment lost 6 bases and the J segment 4 bases; nucleotides outside the gene matches: 11. CDR1 is DFQATT, CDR2 SNEGSKA, per germline (reference sequence). DNA for the CDR3: TGCAGTGCCCCAAATCCACAGGGGCCCACTGAAGCTTTCTTT. It translates to CSAPNPQGPTEAFF.

This chain uses TRBV4-1 with TRBJ2-7; D is ambiguous. V dropped 5 bases and J dropped 3 bases, with 11 bases sitting between them. CDR3 length: 13 residues. Germline-derived CDR1 and CDR2 are MGHRA and YSYEKL. CDR3 nucleotide sequence: TGCGCCAGCAGCGCGGCAGACCTCTACGAGCAGTACTTC. Its translation is CASSAADLYEQYF.

This clonotype was observed at least ten times. V gene TRBV3-1 combines with J gene TRBJ1-6, with 12 positions matching TRBD1. The trim removed 3 bases at V and 2 bases at J, leaving 8 bases unmatched. Germline values: CDR1 LGHDT, CDR2 YNNKEL (reference sequence). This CDR3 region has 19 residues. The CDR3 spells CASSHGPGQGATYNSPLHF. CDR3 bases: TGTGCCAGCAGCCATGGGCCGGGACAGGGGGCGACCTATAATTCACCCCTCCACTTT.

This chain links TRBV9 with TRBJ2-7; D unresolved. The CDR3 totals 15 residues. CDR1 SGDLS and CDR2 YYNGEE come from the germline V gene. Deletions cut 4 bases from V and 2 bases from J, with 16 bases between. CDR3: CASSPPEREPYEQYF. The CDR3 nucleotides read TGTGCCAGCAGCCCCCCAGAGAGAGAACCCTACGAGCAGTACTTC.

The chain couples TRBV6-2 or TRBV6-3 to TRBJ2-5; tentative D call: TRBD1 (5 bases). The V end lost 6 bases, the J end lost 5 bases, and 13 bases lay between the germline ends. Germline V gene lookup returns CDR1 MNHEY and CDR2 SVGEGT. This CDR3 has 13 amino acids. CDR3 sequence (DNA): TGTGCCAGCAGAACAGGTTTGGGTGAGACCCAGTACTTC. Protein sequence: CASRTGLGETQYF.